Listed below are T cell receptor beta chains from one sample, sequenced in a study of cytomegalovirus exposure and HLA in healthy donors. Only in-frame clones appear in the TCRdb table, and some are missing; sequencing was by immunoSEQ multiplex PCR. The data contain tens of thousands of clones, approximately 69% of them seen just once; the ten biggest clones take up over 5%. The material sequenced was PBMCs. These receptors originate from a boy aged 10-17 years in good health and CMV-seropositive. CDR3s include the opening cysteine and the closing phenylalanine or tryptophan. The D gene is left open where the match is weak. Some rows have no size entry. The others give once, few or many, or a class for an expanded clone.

CAWSVFSNRDNYGYTF | TGTGCCTGGAGTGTATTTAGTAACAGGGACAACTATGGCTACACCTTC | TRBV30 | - | - | 16 | TRBJ1-2
CASSPGPEGQPQNF | TGTGCCAGCAGTCCCGGGCCGGAGGGTCAGCCCCAGAATTTT | TRBV5-4 | - | few | 14 | TRBJ1-5
CASSWAGGPNEQYF | TGTGCCAGCAGTTGGGCAGGAGGACCGAACGAGCAGTACTTC | TRBV27 | - | - | 14 | TRBJ2-7
CASSESGSSYNEQFF | TGTGCCAGCAGCGAGAGCGGAAGCTCCTACAATGAGCAGTTCTTC | TRBV7-8 | - | - | 15 | TRBJ2-1
CASSDGTGSSPLHF | TGTGCCAGCAGTGACGGGACAGGGAGTTCACCCCTCCACTTT | TRBV2 | TRBD1 | - | 14 | TRBJ1-6
CASSRDLSGTDTQYF | TGTGCCAGCAGCCGGGACTTAAGCGGCACAGATACGCAGTATTTT | TRBV6-1 | - | once | 15 | TRBJ2-3
CASSTWGHSNTGELFF | TGTGCCAGCTCCACTTGGGGGCACTCGAACACCGGGGAGCTGTTTTTT | TRBV27 | - | - | 16 | TRBJ2-2
CASSSRQSLEQYF | TGTGCCAGCAGCTCCCGACAGTCCCTAGAGCAGTACTTC | TRBV5-4 | - | - | 13 | TRBJ2-7
CASSVAVGVRTGELFF | TGTGCCAGCAGCGTAGCCGTAGGAGTGAGGACCGGGGAGCTGTTTTTT | TRBV9 | - | - | 16 | TRBJ2-2
CASSATGQLFF | TGTGCCAGTAGTGCGACAGGGCAACTGTTTTTT | TRBV19 | TRBD1 | - | 11 | TRBJ1-4
CASSSSGTGGYEQYF | TGTGCCAGCAGTTCGTCCGGGACAGGGGGGTACGAGCAGTACTTC | TRBV6-5 | TRBD1 | - | 15 | TRBJ2-7
CAWNRQGGEQFF | TGTGCCTGGAACAGACAGGGCGGAGAGCAGTTCTTC | TRBV30 | TRBD1 | - | 12 | TRBJ2-1
CASSLAAGAPEQYF | TGTGCCAGCAGCTTAGCGGCGGGAGCACCCGAGCAGTACTTC | TRBV7-2 | TRBD2 | - | 14 | TRBJ2-7
CASSLSTPGQSSYNEQFF | TGTGCCAGCAGTTTATCCACACCGGGACAGAGCTCCTACAATGAGCAGTTCTTC | TRBV27 | TRBD1 | - | 18 | TRBJ2-1
CASSYGRDTEAFF | TGTGCCAGCAGTTATGGTCGGGACACTGAAGCTTTCTTT | TRBV6-5 | - | few | 13 | TRBJ1-1
CASSLRDSNTGELFF | TGTGCCAGTAGTCTTCGAGACAGTAACACCGGGGAGCTGTTTTTT | TRBV19 | - | - | 15 | TRBJ2-2
CSVEDRQGSTDTQYF | TGCAGCGTTGAAGATCGGCAGGGTAGCACAGATACGCAGTATTTT | TRBV29-1 | - | once | 15 | TRBJ2-3
CALREGDNEQFF | TGTGCCCTAAGGGAGGGCGACAATGAGCAGTTCTTC | TRBV7-9 | TRBD2 | - | 12 | TRBJ2-1
CSAHDRTGYTF | TGCAGTGCTCACGACAGGACGGGCTACACCTTC | TRBV20-1 | - | - | 11 | TRBJ1-2
CATSRENTGFDGYTF | TGTGCCACCAGCAGAGAAAACACAGGGTTCGATGGCTACACCTTC | TRBV15 | - | few | 15 | TRBJ1-2
CASSEKAGVWPETQYF | TGCGCCAGCAGTGAGAAGGCAGGGGTATGGCCAGAGACCCAGTACTTC | TRBV10-1 | - | - | 16 | TRBJ2-5
CASSIAGDPYNEQFF | TGTGCCAGTAGTATAGCGGGGGACCCATACAATGAGCAGTTCTTC | TRBV19 | - | - | 15 | TRBJ2-1
CATSRDLGDSPYEQYF | TGTGCCACCAGCAGAGATCTCGGGGACAGCCCCTACGAGCAGTACTTC | TRBV15 | TRBD1 | - | 16 | TRBJ2-7
CASSYGGGENIQYF | TGTGCCAGCAGTTACGGGGGTGGCGAAAACATTCAGTACTTC | TRBV5-4 | - | few | 14 | TRBJ2-4
CASSLQGGQETQYF | TGCGCCAGCAGCCTACAGGGGGGACAAGAGACCCAGTACTTC | TRBV5-1 | TRBD1 | - | 14 | TRBJ2-5
CASSQLGAGTLHF | TGCGCCAGCAGCCAGTTAGGGGCTGGCACCCTCCACTTT | TRBV4-1 | - | - | 13 | TRBJ1-6
CSVGQGNQPQNF | - | TRBV29-1 | - | - | 12 | TRBJ1-5
CASSVGSPHNEQFF | TGTGCCAGCAGCGTAGGGAGCCCCCACAATGAGCAGTTCTTC | TRBV9 | - | - | 14 | TRBJ2-1
CASSLRTGGNTGELFF | TGCGCCAGCAGCCTTAGGACAGGGGGCAACACCGGGGAGCTGTTTTTT | TRBV5-1 | TRBD1 | - | 16 | TRBJ2-2
CSVEAGWDEQYF | TGCAGCGTTGAAGCGGGGTGGGACGAGCAGTACTTC | TRBV29-1 | - | - | 12 | TRBJ2-7
CASSEGQGGNSNQPQHF | TGCGCCAGCAGTGAGGGACAGGGTGGGAATAGCAATCAGCCCCAGCATTTT | TRBV10-2 | TRBD1 | - | 17 | TRBJ1-5
CASRLQLRQPGNYGYTF | TGTGCCAGTAGGTTACAATTAAGACAGCCAGGGAACTATGGCTACACCTTC | TRBV19 | - | - | 17 | TRBJ1-2
CASSYQGARGEQYF | TGTGCCAGCAGTTACCAGGGGGCGCGGGGCGAGCAGTACTTC | TRBV6-6 | TRBD1 | - | 14 | TRBJ2-7
CASSTGFSAAYEQYF | TGTGCCAGCAGTACGGGGTTTTCGGCCGCCTACGAGCAGTACTTC | TRBV6-5 | - | - | 15 | TRBJ2-7
CASSITGYNEQFF | TGTGCCAGTAGTATTACAGGCTACAATGAGCAGTTCTTC | TRBV19 | - | - | 13 | TRBJ2-1
CASSGGQPNYGYTF | TGTGCCAGCAGCGGGGGCCAGCCTAACTATGGCTACACCTTC | TRBV7-9 | - | - | 14 | TRBJ1-2
CSVADSSTDTQYF | TGCAGCGTTGCGGACTCTAGCACAGATACGCAGTATTTT | TRBV29-1 | - | - | 13 | TRBJ2-3
CASSPDRGSYNEQFF | TGCGCCAGCAGCCCCGACAGGGGCTCCTACAATGAGCAGTTCTTC | TRBV4-3 | TRBD1 | once | 15 | TRBJ2-1
CASSHGQGEAFF | TGTGCCAGCAGCCACGGACAGGGGGAAGCTTTCTTT | TRBV7-2 | TRBD1 | - | 12 | TRBJ1-1
CASSQGQGVKLFF | TGTGCCAGCAGCCAGGGACAGGGGGTGAAACTGTTTTTT | TRBV7-2 | TRBD1 | - | 13 | TRBJ1-4
CASSEPEMVSRGYTF | TGTGCCAGCAGTGAACCCGAGATGGTCTCTCGGGGCTACACCTTC | TRBV6-1 | - | - | 15 | TRBJ1-2
CASSQETPTNVYGYTF | TGCGCCAGCAGCCAAGAGACACCGACTAACGTATATGGCTACACCTTC | TRBV4-1 | - | - | 16 | TRBJ1-2
CASSVSTGGSGNTIYF | TGCGCCAGCAGCGTCTCGACGGGGGGCTCTGGAAACACCATATATTTT | TRBV4-3 | - | - | 16 | TRBJ1-3
CASSRDISGNTIYF | TGTGCCAGCAGTCGGGATATCTCTGGAAACACCATATATTTT | TRBV7-9 | - | - | 14 | TRBJ1-3
CSVEFVREGLYEQYF | TGCAGCGTTGAATTTGTGAGGGAGGGCCTCTACGAGCAGTACTTC | TRBV29-1 | TRBD2 | - | 15 | TRBJ2-7
CASSARLAGLNTDTQYF | TGTGCCAGCAGCGCCCGACTAGCGGGGCTCAACACAGATACGCAGTATTTT | TRBV14 | TRBD2 | - | 17 | TRBJ2-3
CASSRDRDSPYQPQHF | TGTGCCAGCAGCAGAGATAGGGACAGTCCCTATCAGCCCCAGCATTTT | TRBV7-3 | TRBD1 | - | 16 | TRBJ1-5
CASSQGTDEGGGYTF | TGCGCCAGCAGCCAAGGGACTGACGAGGGCGGTGGCTACACCTTC | TRBV4-1 | - | few | 15 | TRBJ1-2
CASSTGYEQYF | TGTGCCAGCAGCACAGGTTACGAGCAGTACTTC | TRBV6-1 | - | - | 11 | TRBJ2-7
CASSRREGRSNIQYF | TGTGCCAGCTCACGACGGGAAGGGAGATCAAACATTCAGTACTTC | TRBV18 | - | - | 15 | TRBJ2-4